This T cell receptor beta chain was observed in a study of memory CD8 T cells in hepatitis C reinfection. CDR1 LGHNA and CDR2 YNFKEQ come from the germline V gene. The CDR3 runs 16 residues. Unmatched junction bases numbered 8, after V lost 0 bases and J lost 4 bases. Specified time point: late/post reinfection, 12 to 24 weeks after detection. The sorted cells went straight to TCR sequencing with no prior in vitro expansion. Using immunoSEQ multiplex PCR, the repertoire was profiled, and TCRdb retains in-frame clones only, with some absent. The repertoire has just over 45,000 clones, 89% of them found once; the top ten carry more than 0.6%.

V usage is TRBV4-2 and J usage is TRBJ2-7; 8 positions agree with TRBD2. This clonotype was obtained from a man between 18 and 35 years old with hepatitis C virus infection. The sequencing sample was made of naive CD8+ T cells sorted from blood. The CDR3 bases are TGTGCCAGCAGCCAAGATGGAGCGGGAGAAGGGTACGAGCAGTACTTC. Translating gives CASSQDGAGEGYEQYF.